This TCR beta chain comes out of a study of T cell repertoires in ileal Crohn's disease. Study at large: Median disease duration was around eight years; around 35% smoked at surgery. Postoperative therapy was given to about half: more than 10 thiopurines, 18 anti-TNF agents.

Remarks on this clone: Antigen specificity is unknown.

The study's findings and limits: Compared with non-smokers, active smokers at surgery showed more clonal expansions.

The table came from immunoSEQ multiplex PCR; TCRdb's copy has only in-frame clones and leaves some out. The sample has nearly 5,000 clones, about four fifths seen once; the top ten hold about 12%. CDR1 is SGDLS, CDR2 YYNGEE, per germline. CDR3 length: 16 residues. J lost 2 bases, V lost 0 bases, and 8 bases had no gene match. The TCR sequence derives from an adult with Crohn's disease. The chain joins TRBV9 to TRBJ2-7, with 7 bases identical to TRBD2. Sequencing input: ileal tissue. In DNA, the CDR3 is TGTGCCAGCAGCGTAGGAGGAAGCGGGGTTCCCTACGAGCAGTACTTC. It is translated as CASSVGGSGVPYEQYF. The complete variable domain, with remaining parts taken from reference TRBV9 and TRBJ2-7, reads DSGVTQTPKHLITATGQRVTLRCSPRSGDLSVYWYQQSLDQGLQFLIQYYNGEERAKGNILERFSAQQFPDLHSELNLSSLELGDSALYFCASSVGGSGVPYEQYFGPGTRLTVT.